A selection of T cell receptor beta chains follows, all from one sample in a study of blood T cell repertoires in COVID-19. Measured with immunoSEQ multiplex PCR; TCRdb has only the in-frame clones, and not every one. The table includes about 52,000 clones, just under 90% detected once. Material: peripheral blood. The receptors here all came from a man at least 80 years old with active or convalescent COVID-19. Both conserved end residues are part of each CDR3. A D gene is named only where the DNA matches it firmly. Rows give clone size only sometimes, using once, few, many, or a class for an expanded clone.

d_call,v_call,j_call,clone_size,cdr3_nt,cdr3_aa
TRBD1,TRBV2,TRBJ1-2,-,TGTGCCAGCAGTCCCGGGACAGACTATGGCTACACCTTC,CASSPGTDYGYTF
-,TRBV21-1,TRBJ1-2,once,TGTGCCAGCAGCAAGGGCGATTGCCGAGACGACGAGACCTATGGCTACACCTTC,CASSKGDCRDDETYGYTF
-,TRBV19,TRBJ2-2,few,TGTGCCAGTAGGTCCGTGGGCGGAGGGACCGGGGAGCTGTTTTTT,CASRSVGGGTGELFF
-,TRBV21-1,TRBJ1-2,few,TGTGCCAGCAGTACAGGGGATTATGGCTACACCTTC,CASSTGDYGYTF
TRBD1,TRBV6-7,TRBJ1-2,-,TGTGCCAGCAGTTACTCGTTTTGTCGGGACAGCCATGGCTACACCTTC,CASSYSFCRDSHGYTF
TRBD1,TRBV5-1,TRBJ2-7,-,TGCGCCAGTAGACTACAGGGACAGAGCTCCTACGAGCAGTACTTC,CASRLQGQSSYEQYF
TRBD1,TRBV10-3,TRBJ1-3,few,TGTGCCATCCAAGGGACAGGGAGCTCTGGAAACACCATATATTTT,CAIQGTGSSGNTIYF
TRBD1,TRBV28,TRBJ2-4,-,TGTGCCAGCAGTTCCGGAAAAGAGGGACAGGGGATGGGTTTTGGAAACATTCAGTACTTC,CASSSGKEGQGMGFGNIQYF
-,TRBV7-2,TRBJ2-1,-,TGTGCCAGCAGTCAGACCCCGGGGGTGCAGCAGTTCTTC,CASSQTPGVQQFF
-,TRBV4-3,TRBJ2-2,once,TGCGCCAGCAGCCAAGACCAGACCGGGGAGCTGTTTTTT,CASSQDQTGELFF
TRBD1,TRBV18,TRBJ1-1,-,TGTGCCAGCTCACTGGGACAGGGGTACACTGAAGCTTTCTTT,CASSLGQGYTEAFF
-,TRBV4-2,TRBJ1-5,few,TGTGCCAGCAGCCCGCAAGGTAACGGGGTCAGAACGCTTACCAATCAGCCCCAGCATTTT,CASSPQGNGVRTLTNQPQHF
-,TRBV4-2,TRBJ2-7,-,TGTGCCAGCAGCCAAAGTGGGGCCCGGGGGAACGAGCAGTACTTC,CASSQSGARGNEQYF
-,TRBV10-3,TRBJ2-1,-,TGTGCCTCACATAGTCAGGGGAGCAATGAGCAGTTCTTC,CASHSQGSNEQFF
TRBD1,TRBV10-2,TRBJ1-2,-,TGCGCCAGCAGTCCGACAGGGCGGGGCTACACCTTC,CASSPTGRGYTF
-,TRBV7-6,TRBJ2-6,-,TGTGCCAGCCGAGCGTCAGGGGCTGGGGCCAACGTCCTGACTTTC,CASRASGAGANVLTF
-,TRBV7-2,TRBJ2-2,-,TGTGCCAGCAGCTTAACCCCGGGGAACACCGGGGAGCTGTTTTTT,CASSLTPGNTGELFF
-,TRBV5-4,TRBJ2-1,-,TGTGCCAGCAGCCCGGGACTTCCACAGATCTCCTACAATGAGCAGTTCTTC,CASSPGLPQISYNEQFF
-,TRBV24-1,TRBJ2-1,-,TGTGCCACCAGTGAACAAGCCTACAATGAGCAGTTCTTC,CATSEQAYNEQFF
-,TRBV4-2,TRBJ1-3,-,TGTGCCAGCAGCCAAGACGACAGTCAGAGTACTGGAAACACCATATATTTT,CASSQDDSQSTGNTIYF
TRBD2,TRBV5-1,TRBJ2-3,-,TGCGCCAGCAGCTTGGCTATGGGACTAGCGGGGACAGATACGCAGTATTTT,CASSLAMGLAGTDTQYF
-,TRBV18,TRBJ1-2,-,TGTGCCAGCTCACCGGCGCTCGGCAGGGTCGGGTTTGGCTACACCTTC,CASSPALGRVGFGYTF
-,TRBV6-2/TRBV6-3,TRBJ2-5,once,TGTGCCAGCAGTTACGAGGGCGGGGCCACGGGAGAGACCCAGTACTTC,CASSYEGGATGETQYF
-,TRBV7-7,TRBJ2-2,-,TGTGCCAGCAGCCCGCGGGGTAGCAGCACCGGGGAGCTGTTTTTT,CASSPRGSSTGELFF
TRBD1,TRBV4-1,TRBJ2-5,-,TGCGCCAGCAGCCAGGGCAGGGACAGGGGGTATGAGACCCAGTACTTC,CASSQGRDRGYETQYF
TRBD1,TRBV4-3,TRBJ2-7,-,TGCGCCAGCAGCCAACGGACAGGGGAGAGCGAGCAGTACTTC,CASSQRTGESEQYF
TRBD1,TRBV7-9,TRBJ1-2,-,TGTGCCAGCAGCCCGACAGGGTCCTCCTATGGCTACACCTTC,CASSPTGSSYGYTF
-,TRBV11-2,TRBJ2-5,-,TGTGCCAGCAGTGCGGGGCACCAAGAGACCCAGTACTTC,CASSAGHQETQYF
-,TRBV29-1,TRBJ1-3,-,TGCAGCGCTGGACTGGGGGGTGGAAACACCATATATTTT,CSAGLGGGNTIYF
-,TRBV5-1,TRBJ2-7,once,TGCGCCAGCAGCTTGGTCGCGGTCAGCCACTACGAGCAGTACTTC,CASSLVAVSHYEQYF
-,TRBV11-1,TRBJ2-7,-,TGTGCCAGCAGCAGGACACGATACGAGCAGTACTTC,CASSRTRYEQYF
-,TRBV5-1,TRBJ1-5,-,TGCGCCAGCAGCCTGGACGGTAGCAATCAGCCCCAGCATTTT,CASSLDGSNQPQHF
-,TRBV7-9,TRBJ2-7,-,TGTGCCAGCAGCTACGCGGGGAGCGAGCAGTACTTC,CASSYAGSEQYF
TRBD2,TRBV3-1/TRBV3-2,TRBJ2-5,-,TGTGCCAGCAGCCCGGGACTAGCGGGCGGGGAGACCCAGTACTTC,CASSPGLAGGETQYF
TRBD1,TRBV30,TRBJ1-2,-,TGTGCCTGGAACCACGACAGGGGGCGAGGGGGCTACACCTTC,CAWNHDRGRGGYTF